The 3 T cell receptor beta chains presented below share a single source sample, sequenced in a study of shared clonotypes between healthy human individuals (dated by TCRdb to about 2020). Libraries were made using the immunoSEQ multiplex PCR assay. Held by TCRdb, this immuneACCESS table contains in-frame sequences only and omits some clones. Under half of the omission traces to an unresolved V gene where checked; the cause of the rest is unknown. The sample data list roughly 1 million clones, and around 78% of these were observed just once. Of the sample, under 0.65% falls within the top ten clones. The sequencing sample was made of memory CD4+ T cells from PBMCs. The cell subset or site label of this sample denotes: CD45RA-negative fraction. The receptors come from a man younger than 35 in good health. Some clones in this sample may be carry-over from other donors' samples.

V and J are TRBV7-9 and TRBJ2-3; 7 bases agree with TRBD2. V dropped 1 base and J dropped 6; count of bases not matched to a gene: 4. The CDR3 is made up of 14 amino acids. CDR1 is SEHNR, CDR2 FQNEAQ, per germline (reference sequence). This chain's CDR3 is CASSLGGSSDTQYF. CDR3 nucleotide sequence: TGTGCCAGCAGCTTAGGCGGGAGTAGTGATACGCAGTATTTT.

This clone was picked up a small number of times. The chain couples TRBV4-1 to TRBJ2-7; 11 bases map to TRBD2. The length of the CDR3 is 16 residues. Germline loops: CDR1 MGHRA, CDR2 YSYEKL. The J segment lost 3 bases and the V segment lost 0 bases, leaving 4 bases of the junction unmatched. CDR3 sequence: CASSQDPSGGLYEQYF. The CDR3 coding sequence is TGCGCCAGCAGCCAAGACCCTAGCGGGGGGCTCTACGAGCAGTACTTC.

This sequence joins TRBV5-1 and TRBJ1-6; D possibly corresponds to TRBD1 (5 bases). This CDR3 is 15 amino acids long. Trimming left V 5 bases short and J 7 bases short, with 16 bases between. Germline CDR1 is SGHRS and CDR2 is YFSETQ. In DNA, the CDR3 is TGCGCCAGCAGACAGGAGCTGGGTGTCAATTCACCCCTCCACTTT. Encoded protein: CASRQELGVNSPLHF.